This TCR beta chain was sequenced for a study of shared clonotypes between healthy human individuals (dated by TCRdb to the early 2020s). General notes on the study: The cohort included three men and a couple of women between 18 and 49 years of age. Per donor, three plates each were used for CD4 naive and CD4 memory, two for CD8 naive, and one for CD8 memory. Between about 0.8 and 9 billion PBMCs per donor were obtained by leukapheresis. To increase sequencing depth and limit assay-specific biases, different laboratories used diverse techniques to prepare libraries and sequence TCR repertoires. Blood TCR repertoires of about 5 healthy adults were deeply sequenced to estimate repertoire size and the extent of clonotype sharing between individuals.

From the cysteine up to the phenylalanine, the CDR3 has a length of 14 residues. The sequence is cut down to CDR3 DNA, 42 bases in frame from base 1. V lost 5 bases and J lost 7 bases; the stretch between them is 16 bases long. Sequences SGHRS (CDR1) and YFSETQ (CDR2) are obtained from the germline V gene. Donors were healthy HIV-negative adults with no recently reported acute infections or vaccinations. Every donor was a Caucasian adult living in Nashville, Tennessee, USA. CD4+ T cells were enriched through magnetic negative selection, after which naive cells were positively selected on CD45RA and the remaining negative fraction served as the memory subset. Blood was collected by leukapheresis, and PBMCs were isolated by Ficoll-Histopaque density gradient centrifugation and then cryopreserved in liquid nitrogen vapor phase. Purity and quantity of every magnetically sorted T cell population were checked by analytical flow cytometry. Genomic DNA was isolated from every sorted fraction and measured by UV absorbance on a Nanodrop 2000c.

A note on this clone: Its antigen specificity is not known. Base qualities are missing; no much larger clone stands one base away. The same CDR3 can be traced to other DNA sequences in this sample.

Using the deep immunoSEQ assay, TCR CDR3 regions were amplified from genomic DNA by multiplex PCR. For each cell subset, the extracted genomic DNA was distributed evenly across all wells of several immunoSEQ 96-well plates, and each plate served as one replicate. Each replicate PCR for sorted subsets received roughly 0.2 ug genomic DNA, equal to 28,000 or so T cell genomes. The purified libraries were quantified using a Qubit 3.0 fluorometer, sized with a Bioanalyzer 2100, and then quantified again using the KAPA Library Quantification kit. Every immunoSEQ 96-well plate was sequenced on a dedicated single-read 150-cycle Illumina NextSeq 550 flow cell. Processing in the source paper ran as follows. Because only junctional sequences without quality scores were contained in the immunoSEQ output, filtering matching that applied to full-length reads could not be performed. To assign V/J genes and CDR3, sequences were annotated against IMGT germline references using PyIR, a Python wrapper for IgBLAST v1.9. Reads were filtered out if the reads had weak V/J assignments (E-value above 1e-6), no CDR3, stop codons, out-of-frame junctions, or ambiguous translated residues. V3J clonotypes were defined as sequences sharing an identical inferred V gene, J gene, and CDR3 amino acid sequence. Percentage overlap between repertoires was calculated by dividing the number of shared unique clonotypes by the size of the smaller repertoire. RTK rarefaction, the Chao1 estimator, and Recon v2.1 estimates of unobserved clonotypes were used to assess repertoire richness. Generation probabilities for all TCRbeta clonotypes obtained by the gDNA method from several donors were computed using OLGA. TCRdb carries this immuneACCESS record with in-frame sequences only. Its versions omit some clonotypes, under half of them owing to an unresolved V gene in the studies checked, with the rest unexplained. The V and J calls and clone size are taken from that table; D and trimming were inferred from the DNA. The sample table contains roughly 2.2 million clones; only one count was recorded for just over 90% of them. The ten largest clones add up to 0.35% to 0.5% of the sample.

Here is what the overall study found, with its caveats: Higher generation probabilities were observed for clonotypes shared by all four sorted-subset donors than for non-shared clonotypes. Larger estimated clonotype richness was generally found for naive subsets than for memory subsets. Across four donors, approximately 4.6% of naive CD4, approximately 3.6% of naive CD8, 2% to 2.5% of memory CD4, and under 0.45% of memory CD8 clonotypes were shared. Pairwise subsampling indicated that sequencing depth was expected to affect the degree of clonotype sharing among donors. Sampling was limited to blood, and TCR repertoires in tissue likely differ from TCR repertoires in blood. Even with the large sequencing depth, rarefaction of the sorted-subset datasets indicated that sequencing was incomplete. The small number of donors limited the genetic and exposure-history diversity represented.

The chain is encoded by TRBV5-1 joined to TRBJ1-5; a tentative D call is TRBD1 (5 bases match). The receptor was isolated from a man between 18 and 29 years old in good health. Some clones in this sample may be carry-over from other donors' samples. The material sequenced was naive CD4+ T cells from PBMCs. Explained via the paper, the cell subset or site label denotes: CD45RA+ positively selected. The CDR3 amino acid sequence is: CASSPGQGNQPQHF. The DNA is TGCGCCAGCAGTCCTGGCCAGGGAAACCAGCCCCAGCATTTT.